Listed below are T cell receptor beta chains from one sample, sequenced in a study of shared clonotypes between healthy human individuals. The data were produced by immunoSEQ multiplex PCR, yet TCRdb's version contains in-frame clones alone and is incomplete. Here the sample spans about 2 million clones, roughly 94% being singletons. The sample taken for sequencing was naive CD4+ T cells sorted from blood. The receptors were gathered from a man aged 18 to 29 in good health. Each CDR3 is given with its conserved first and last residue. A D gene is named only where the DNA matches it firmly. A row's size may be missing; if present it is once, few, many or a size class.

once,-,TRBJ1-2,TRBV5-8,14,TGTGCCAGCAGGCTAGAGGGACCCGGCTATGGCTACACCTTC,CASRLEGPGYGYTF
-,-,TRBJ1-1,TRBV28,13,TGTGCCAGCAGTTCCCCCAGGGGCACTGAAGCTTTCTTT,CASSSPRGTEAFF
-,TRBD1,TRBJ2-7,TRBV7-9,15,TGTGCCAGTAGTGCTGACAGGGGAATCCCCTACGAGCAGTACTTC,CASSADRGIPYEQYF
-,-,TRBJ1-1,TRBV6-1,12,TGTGCCAGCATGGACCCGAACACTGAAGCTTTCTTT,CASMDPNTEAFF
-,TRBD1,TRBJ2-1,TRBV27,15,TGTGCCAGCAGTTTCGAGGGGGCGTCCTACAATGAGCAGTTCTTC,CASSFEGASYNEQFF
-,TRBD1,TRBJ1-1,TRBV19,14,TGTGCCAGTAGTGGACAGGGAAGAAACACTGAAGCTTTCTTT,CASSGQGRNTEAFF
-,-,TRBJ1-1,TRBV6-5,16,TGTGCCAGCAGTTACTCGAGACAGAGCCCGAACACTGAAGCTTTCTTT,CASSYSRQSPNTEAFF
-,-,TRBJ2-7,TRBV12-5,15,TGTGCTAGTGGCCCAAGGGGCAGGGTAGAAGGCGAGCAGTACTTC,CASGPRGRVEGEQYF
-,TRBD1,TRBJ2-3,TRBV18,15,TGTGCCAGCTCAGCCGGGACAGCCAGCACAGATACGCAGTATTTT,CASSAGTASTDTQYF
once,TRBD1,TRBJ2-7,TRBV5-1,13,TGCGCCAGCAGCCCCGACAGGGCCAACGAGCAGTACTTC,CASSPDRANEQYF
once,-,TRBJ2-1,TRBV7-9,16,TGTGCCAGCAGCTCCCTTGGGACAAACTCCTACAATGAGCAGTTCTTC,CASSSLGTNSYNEQFF
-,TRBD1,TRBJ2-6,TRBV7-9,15,TGTGCCAGCAGCCCTGACAGGGCTGGGGCCAACGTCCTGACTTTC,CASSPDRAGANVLTF
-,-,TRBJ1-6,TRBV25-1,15,TGTGCCAGCAGTGAACAGGGTATAGATAATTCACCCCTCCACTTT,CASSEQGIDNSPLHF
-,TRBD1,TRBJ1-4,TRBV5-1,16,TGCGCCAGCAGCCCGATGACAGGGGCAACTAATGAAAAACTGTTTTTT,CASSPMTGATNEKLFF
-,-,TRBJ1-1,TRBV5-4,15,TGTGCCAGCAGCCCTTCCCTGACAGCGAACACCGAAGCTTTCTTT,CASSPSLTANTEAFF
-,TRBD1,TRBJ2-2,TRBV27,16,TGTGCCAGCAGTTTAGGCCCGGGACAGGGCCCCCGGGAGCTGTTTTTT,CASSLGPGQGPRELFF
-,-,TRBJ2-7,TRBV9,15,TGTGCCAGCAGCGTAGCCCCAGGAAGCTCCTACGAGCAGTACTTC,CASSVAPGSSYEQYF
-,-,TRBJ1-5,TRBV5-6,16,TGTGCCAGCAGCCCGGGGGGGGCAGGGTTCAATCAGCCCCAGCATTTT,CASSPGGAGFNQPQHF
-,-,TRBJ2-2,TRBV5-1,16,TGCGCCAGCAGCTTGGGGACCACAAGTGGCACCGGGGAGCTGTTTTTT,CASSLGTTSGTGELFF
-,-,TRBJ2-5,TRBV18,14,TGTGCCAGCTCACCCGACAGCCACCAAGAGACCCAGTACTTC,CASSPDSHQETQYF
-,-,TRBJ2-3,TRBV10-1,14,TGCGCCAGCAGTCAGACTGGGAACACAGATACGCAGTATTTT,CASSQTGNTDTQYF
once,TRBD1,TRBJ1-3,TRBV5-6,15,TGTGCCAGCAGCCAGGGGGGATTCTCTGGAAACACCATATATTTT,CASSQGGFSGNTIYF
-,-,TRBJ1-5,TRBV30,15,TGTGCCTGGAGTCAGATGGGGAATAGCAATCAGCCCCAGCATTTT,CAWSQMGNSNQPQHF
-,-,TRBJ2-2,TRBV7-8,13,TGTGCCAGCAACCCAAGGGAGGCCGGGGAGCTGTTTTTT,CASNPREAGELFF
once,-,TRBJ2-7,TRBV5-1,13,TGCGCCAGCAGCCTCCCCCGGGGCGACGAGCAGTACTTC,CASSLPRGDEQYF
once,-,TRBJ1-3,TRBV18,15,TGTGCCAGCTCACCACCCGGTCCGGGTGGAAACACCATATATTTT,CASSPPGPGGNTIYF
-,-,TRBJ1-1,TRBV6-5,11,TGTGCCAGCAGGTCTCCGGGGAGGACTTTCTTT,CASRSPGRTFF
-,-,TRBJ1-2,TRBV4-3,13,TGCGCCAGCAGCCAAGATCGTAACTATGGCTACACCTTC,CASSQDRNYGYTF
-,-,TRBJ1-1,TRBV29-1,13,TGCAGCGTTTTGGGTGGCTTGAGCACTGAAGCTTTCTTT,CSVLGGLSTEAFF
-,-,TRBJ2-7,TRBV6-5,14,TGTGCCAGCAGACGACAGGGAGGTTCCTACGAGCAGTACTTC,CASRRQGGSYEQYF
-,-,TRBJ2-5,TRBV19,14,TGTGCCAGTAGTAATCGGGCGAGGTCAGAGACCCAGTACTTC,CASSNRARSETQYF
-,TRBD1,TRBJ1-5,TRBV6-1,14,TGTGCCAGCAGAGGACAGGGAGGGGGACAGCCCCAGCATTTT,CASRGQGGGQPQHF
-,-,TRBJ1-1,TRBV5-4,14,TGTGCCAGCAGCTTGCAGGGTATGAACACTGAAGCTTTCTTT,CASSLQGMNTEAFF
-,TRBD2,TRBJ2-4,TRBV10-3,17,TGTGCCATCAGTGAGGGACTAGCGGGAGAAATGGGAAACATTCAGTACTTC,CAISEGLAGEMGNIQYF
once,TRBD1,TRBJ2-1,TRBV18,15,TGTGCCAGCTCACCAAAAACGACAGGGGCCAATGAGCAGTTCTTC,CASSPKTTGANEQFF
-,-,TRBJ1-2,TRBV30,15,TGTGCCTGGAGCCACCCCGGTTCCCCTAACTATGGCTACACCTTC,CAWSHPGSPNYGYTF
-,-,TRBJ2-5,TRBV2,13,TGTGCCAGCAGCCAATGGGGGGAAGAGACCCAGTACTTC,CASSQWGEETQYF
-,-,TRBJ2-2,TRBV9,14,TGTGCCAGCAGAGCCAGGGTCCACACCGGGGAGCTGTTTTTT,CASRARVHTGELFF
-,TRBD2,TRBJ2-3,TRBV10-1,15,TGCGCCAGCAGTGATATCCGGGGGGGCACAGATACGCAGTATTTT,CASSDIRGGTDTQYF
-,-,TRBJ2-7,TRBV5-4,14,TGTGCCAGCAGCTTGGGGGGTCCACGCTACGAGCAGTACTTC,CASSLGGPRYEQYF